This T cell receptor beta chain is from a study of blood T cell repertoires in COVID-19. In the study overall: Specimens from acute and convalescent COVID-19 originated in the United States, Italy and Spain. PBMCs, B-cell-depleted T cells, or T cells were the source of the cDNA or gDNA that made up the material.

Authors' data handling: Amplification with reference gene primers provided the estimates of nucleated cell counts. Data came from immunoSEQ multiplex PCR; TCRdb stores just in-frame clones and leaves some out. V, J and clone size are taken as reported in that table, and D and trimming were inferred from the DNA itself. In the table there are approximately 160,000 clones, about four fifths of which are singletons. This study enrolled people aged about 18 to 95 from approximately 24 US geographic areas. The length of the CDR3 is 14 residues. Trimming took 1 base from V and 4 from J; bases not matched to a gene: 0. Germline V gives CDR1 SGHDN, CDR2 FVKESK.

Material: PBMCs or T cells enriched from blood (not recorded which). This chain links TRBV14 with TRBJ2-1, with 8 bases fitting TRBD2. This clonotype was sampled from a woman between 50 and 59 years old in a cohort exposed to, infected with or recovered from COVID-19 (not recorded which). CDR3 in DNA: TGTGCCAGCAGCCAAGCGGGAGGGTACAATGAGCAGTTCTTC. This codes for CASSQAGGYNEQFF. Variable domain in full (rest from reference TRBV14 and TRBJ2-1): EAGVTQFPSHSVIEKGQTVTLRCDPISGHDNLYWYRRVMGKEIKFLLHFVKESKQDESGMPNNRFLAERTGGTYSTLKVQPAELEDSGVYFCASSQAGGYNEQFFGPGTRLTVL.